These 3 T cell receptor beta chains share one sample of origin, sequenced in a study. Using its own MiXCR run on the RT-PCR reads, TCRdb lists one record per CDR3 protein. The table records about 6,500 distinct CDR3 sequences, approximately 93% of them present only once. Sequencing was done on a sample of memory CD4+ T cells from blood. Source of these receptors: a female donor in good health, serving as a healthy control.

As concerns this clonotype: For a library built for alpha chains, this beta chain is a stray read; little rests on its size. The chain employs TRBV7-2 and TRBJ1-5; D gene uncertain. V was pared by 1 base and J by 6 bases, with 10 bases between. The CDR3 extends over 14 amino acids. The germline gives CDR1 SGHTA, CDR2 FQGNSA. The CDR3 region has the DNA TGTGCCAGCAGCTTAGGGGCAGGCTTTCAGCCCCAGCATTTT. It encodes CASSLGAGFQPQHF. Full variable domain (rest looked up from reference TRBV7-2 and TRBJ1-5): GAGVSQSPSNKVTEKGKDVELRCDPISGHTALYWYRQSLGQGLEFLIYFQGNSAPDKSGLPSDRFSAERTGGSVSTLTIQRTQQEDSAVYLCASSLGAGFQPQHFGDGTRLSIL.

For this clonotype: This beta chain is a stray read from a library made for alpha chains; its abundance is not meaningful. CDR3 sequence: CSAMITTGTEAFF. CDR3 sequence (DNA): TGCAGTGCTATGATCACCACGGGCACTGAAGCTTTCTTT. The chain carries TRBV20-1 and TRBJ1-1; D unresolved. Germline CDR1 is DFQATT and CDR2 is SNEGSKA (reference sequence). This CDR3 contains 13 residues. Trimming pared 4 bases from V and 4 bases from J, leaving 13 bases between.

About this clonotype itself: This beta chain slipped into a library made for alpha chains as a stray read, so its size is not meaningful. As DNA, the CDR3 is TGCGCCAGCAGCCCTCTGGGGAGGGGGAACACTGAAGCTTTCTTT. This sequence encodes CASSPLGRGNTEAFF. This rearrangement joins TRBV4-3 to TRBJ1-1; possible D gene TRBD1, 5 bases. This CDR3 region has 15 residues. Germline lookup yields CDR1 LGHNA and CDR2 YSLEER. V dropped 4 bases and J dropped 1 base, with 13 bases sitting between them.